The clone carrying this T cell receptor beta chain has a handful of counts. Its antigen is unidentified. The data originate from a study of EBV T-cell therapy then PD-1 blockade in nasopharyngeal carcinoma. The CDR3 totals 15 residues. Germline values: CDR1 MNHEY, CDR2 SVGEGT. With 6 bases removed from V and 7 bases from J, the gap between germline ends came to 19 bases. This table comes from immunoSEQ multiplex PCR, and its TCRdb copy is limited to in-frame clones, with some not included. The sample carries roughly 19,000 clones, roughly 83% recorded once. The treatment here: AdE1-LMPpoly-expanded autologous EBV-specific T-cell therapy followed by anti-PD-1 nivolumab.

This chain uses TRBV6-2 or TRBV6-3 with TRBJ1-5; tentative D call: TRBD1 (5 bases). This TCR was sampled from a man aged 35-49 years with nasopharyngeal carcinoma. The specimen was CD8+ T cells from blood, collected at day 33 from a patient whose treatment included autologous EBV-specific T cells and nivolumab. CDR3 nucleotides: TGTGCCAGCAGCGAATCGTCGGGGGAGGGCCAGCCCCAGCATTTT. Translation: CASSESSGEGQPQHF.